Each of the 28 T cell receptor beta chains below was sequenced from the same sample in a study of blood T cell repertoires in COVID-19. Profiled with immunoSEQ multiplex PCR; TCRdb holds only in-frame clones, not every one. The top ten hold about 2.5% of the sample, which has just over 250,000 clones, about 91% seen once. The sample was peripheral blood. These receptors were taken from a person aged 18-29 years with COVID-19, enrolled during active disease.

This chain connects TRBV9 to TRBJ2-3; tentative D call: TRBD2 (5 bases). Trimming took 3 bases from V and 0 from J, leaving 11 bases between them. The CDR3 runs 15 residues. Germline lookup yields CDR1 SGDLS and CDR2 YYNGEE. The CDR3 protein is CASSGRAPSTDTQYF. The CDR3 DNA reads TGTGCCAGCAGCGGGCGGGCGCCTAGCACAGATACGCAGTATTTT.

The genes are TRBV27 and TRBJ2-7, with unresolved D. The V end lost 5 bases, the J end lost 1 base, and 9 bases lay between the germline ends. Germline values: CDR1 MNHEY, CDR2 SMNVEV (reference sequence). The CDR3 extends over 13 amino acids. The CDR3 DNA reads TGTGCCAGCAGTATTGGAGTTTCCTACGAGCAGTACTTC. The encoded protein is CASSIGVSYEQYF.

The chain links TRBV12-3 or TRBV12-4 to TRBJ1-3; D is uncertain. This CDR3 comprises 13 residues. V gave up 7 bases and J gave up 4 bases, with 11 bases separating them. The CDR3 DNA reads as TGTGCCAGCACAGCGGAGGTGGGAAACACCATATATTTT. Protein product: CASTAEVGNTIYF.

This sequence joins TRBV7-9 and TRBJ1-1, with a tentative D call TRBD1 (6 bases). The CDR3 runs to 13 residues. Between the trimmed V and J ends, which lost 5 bases and 4 bases, there was a span of 11 bases. Looked up from germline, CDR1 is SEHNR and CDR2 is FQNEAQ (reference sequence). The CDR3, as DNA: TGTGCCAGCAGCCAGAGGGACACCACTGAAGCTTTCTTT. Protein sequence: CASSQRDTTEAFF.

The V and J genes are TRBV24-1 and TRBJ2-7; 7 nucleotides line up with TRBD1. With 4 bases clipped from V and 7 bases from J, the junction kept 15 bases outside the gene matches. CDR3 length: 16 residues. Germline CDR1 and CDR2: KGHDR and SFDVKD. CDR3 nucleotide sequence: TGTGCCACCAGTGACCTGGGACAGAACAATCGTCCAGAGCAGTACTTC. It encodes CATSDLGQNNRPEQYF.

This chain links TRBV29-1 with TRBJ2-7; 8 bases line up with TRBD1. Per the germline V gene, CDR1 is SQVTM and CDR2 is ANQGSEA. With 6 bases clipped from V and 6 bases from J, the junction kept 7 bases outside the gene matches. This CDR3 spans 12 amino acids. CDR3 nucleotide sequence: TGCAGCGTGTCGGGGACAGGAAGCGAGCAGTACTTC. Translated, it gives CSVSGTGSEQYF.

V and J are TRBV28 and TRBJ1-1; unclear D gene. The germline V gene encodes CDR1 MDHEN and CDR2 SYDVKM. CDR3 size: 12 residues. Trimming stripped 6 bases from V and 1 base from J, with 6 bases between. As DNA, the CDR3 is TGTGCCAGCAGCTATCGGAACACTGAAGCTTTCTTT. Its translation is CASSYRNTEAFF.

The gene calls are TRBV27 and TRBJ1-4; 8 bases fit TRBD1. Germline V gene sequence: CDR1 MNHEY, CDR2 SMNVEV (reference sequence). The CDR3 runs 16 residues. V lost 2 bases and J lost 2; bases outside the gene matches: 4. Here the CDR3 DNA reads TGTGCCAGCAGTTTAGCAACAGGGGGTACTAATGAAAAACTGTTTTTT. Translated, it gives CASSLATGGTNEKLFF.

V and J are TRBV28 and TRBJ2-3; tentative D call: TRBD2 (6 bases). The CDR3 is 16 residues long. The germline V gene encodes CDR1 MDHEN and CDR2 SYDVKM. V lost 5 bases and J 3 bases, leaving 18 bases between the germline ends. CDR3 protein: CASSPQRLRDTDTQYF. The CDR3 coding sequence is TGTGCCAGCAGTCCCCAAAGGTTGCGGGATACAGATACGCAGTATTTT.

The chain uses TRBV10-3 and TRBJ2-3; D might be TRBD1 (6 bases). V dropped 6 bases and J dropped 1 base, with 14 bases sitting between them. Per the germline V gene, CDR1 is ENHRY and CDR2 is SYGVKD. The CDR3 is 15 amino acids. DNA for the CDR3: TGTGCCATCAGGGGCACAGGGAAGCGCACAGATACGCAGTATTTT. Translating it yields CAIRGTGKRTDTQYF.

The chain has TRBV5-4 and TRBJ1-1; D unclear. Germline loops: CDR1 SGHNT, CDR2 YYREEE (reference sequence). The CDR3 loop spans 13 amino acids. The V end was cut by 4 bases, the J end by 5 bases, with 12 bases between. CDR3 nucleotides: TGTGCCAGCAGCGGGATGACGGGAACTGAAGCTTTCTTT. It is translated as CASSGMTGTEAFF.

This rearrangement joins TRBV9 to TRBJ2-5; D might be TRBD2 (5 bases). V was cut by 3 bases and J by 1 base, with 16 bases left in between. The CDR3 loop spans 16 amino acids. Germline CDR1 SGDLS, CDR2 YYNGEE. Here the CDR3 reads CASSADPGESQETQYF. Here the CDR3 DNA reads TGTGCCAGCAGCGCCGATCCCGGGGAGTCCCAAGAGACCCAGTACTTC.

The V call is TRBV24-1, the J call TRBJ2-3; no clear D gene. Germline values: CDR1 KGHDR, CDR2 SFDVKD. The CDR3 is 12 residues long. V lost 5 bases to trimming and J lost 4 bases, with 6 bases between them. The CDR3 loop is CATSGTADTQYF. The CDR3 bases are TGTGCCACCAGTGGAACAGCAGATACGCAGTATTTT.

The chain uses TRBV19 and TRBJ2-2; D gene unclear. Germline CDR1 and CDR2: LNHDA and SQIVND (reference sequence). V gave up 3 bases and J gave up 1 base, with 3 bases separating them. CDR3 length: 13 residues. The CDR3 region is CASSIQNTGELFF. As DNA, the CDR3 is TGTGCCAGTAGTATTCAGAACACCGGGGAGCTGTTTTTT.

The gene calls are TRBV9 and TRBJ2-2; weak D call: TRBD1 (6 bases). Per the germline V gene, CDR1 is SGDLS and CDR2 is YYNGEE. V dropped 4 bases and J dropped 4 bases, with 14 bases sitting between them. This CDR3 comprises 15 residues. CDR3 DNA sequence: TGTGCCAGCAGCCCCGGGACATCGCTCACCGGGGAGCTGTTTTTT. Translation: CASSPGTSLTGELFF. The variable domain in full, completed from reference TRBV9 and TRBJ2-2, reads DSGVTQTPKHLITATGQRVTLRCSPRSGDLSVYWYQQSLDQGLQFLIQYYNGEERAKGNILERFSAQQFPDLHSELNLSSLELGDSALYFCASSPGTSLTGELFFGEGSRLTVL.

The chain has TRBV4-2 and TRBJ2-5, with D perhaps matching TRBD1 (5 bases). In germline, CDR1 is LGHNA, CDR2 YNFKEQ. Trimming left V 4 bases short and J 0 bases short, with 6 bases between. The CDR3 spans 13 residues. The CDR3 spells CASSLRDQETQYF. DNA of the CDR3: TGTGCCAGCAGCCTCAGGGACCAAGAGACCCAGTACTTC.

The V call is TRBV29-1, the J call TRBJ1-1, with 9 bases aligning to TRBD1. The junction had 7 bases not matched to a gene; V was cut back by 7 bases and J by 4 bases. The germline V gene encodes CDR1 SQVTM and CDR2 ANQGSEA. This CDR3 has 13 residues. In nucleotides, the CDR3 is TGCAGCGGTTCGACAGGGGGGAGCACTGAAGCTTTCTTT. Protein: CSGSTGGSTEAFF. Full variable domain (remainder filled in from reference TRBV29-1 and TRBJ1-1): SAVISQKPSRDICQRGTSLTIQCQVDSQVTMMFWYRQQPGQSLTLIATANQGSEATYESGFVIDKFPISRPNLTFSTLTVSNMSPEDSSIYLCSGSTGGSTEAFFGQGTRLTVV.

This chain uses TRBV6-1 with TRBJ1-1; 7 nucleotides align to TRBD1. With 1 base clipped from V and 3 bases from J, the junction kept 5 bases outside the gene matches. CDR1 and CDR2 (germline): MNHNS, SASEGT. CDR3 length equals 15 residues. The CDR3 DNA sequence: TGTGCCAGCAGTGAAGTGTCCGGGACAGACACTGAAGCTTTCTTT. It is translated as CASSEVSGTDTEAFF.

As DNA, the CDR3 is TGTGCCAGCAGCTTTACTTCTGGAAACACCATATATTTT. Encoded protein: CASSFTSGNTIYF. This chain connects TRBV5-6 to TRBJ1-3, with unresolved D. Between the trimmed V and J ends, which lost 2 bases and 1 base, there was a span of 4 bases. The CDR3 covers 13 residues. CDR1 is SGHDT and CDR2 is YYEEEE in the germline V gene. The variable domain in full, with the rest retrieved from reference TRBV5-6 and TRBJ1-3, is DAGVTQSPTHLIKTRGQQVTLRCSPKSGHDTVSWYQQALGQGPQFIFQYYEEEERQRGNFPDRFSGHQFPNYSSELNVNALLLGDSALYLCASSFTSGNTIYFGEGSWLTVV.

This chain uses TRBV19 with TRBJ2-1; possibly TRBD2 for D (6 bases). The CDR3 extends over 14 amino acids. Trimming cost V 5 bases and J 3 bases, with 11 bases left between them. CDR1 and CDR2 from the germline V gene are LNHDA and SQIVND (reference sequence). CDR3 amino acids: CASSLRLVYNEQFF. The CDR3 bases are TGTGCCAGTAGTCTGAGACTAGTCTACAATGAGCAGTTCTTC.

The chain uses TRBV28 and TRBJ1-5, with D possibly being TRBD1 (6 bases). With 2 bases removed from V and 6 bases from J, the gap between germline ends came to 17 bases. This CDR3 spans 16 amino acids. In germline, CDR1 is MDHEN, CDR2 SYDVKM. CDR3 in DNA: TGTGCCAGCAGTTTACGGGGGGCCGCCCCCGGTCAGCCCCAGCATTTT. This gives the protein CASSLRGAAPGQPQHF.

This rearrangement joins TRBV11-2 to TRBJ1-1; D gene uncertain. V lost 10 bases, J lost 1 base, and 10 bases lay in between. Germline lookup yields CDR1 SGHAT and CDR2 FQNNGV. The CDR3 is made up of 12 amino acids. As DNA, the CDR3 is TGTGCCACTCGCGGAGGGAACACTGAAGCTTTCTTT. Translating gives CATRGGNTEAFF.

This clone was picked up one time. This rearrangement joins TRBV6-5 to TRBJ2-5; D not certain. V dropped 0 bases and J dropped 0 bases, with 5 bases sitting between them. Germline assignment: CDR1 MNHEY and CDR2 SVGAGI. CDR3 length equals 14 residues. The CDR3 coding sequence is TGTGCCAGCAGTTACTCAACAGACCAAGAGACCCAGTACTTC. Translated, it gives CASSYSTDQETQYF.

This clone was recorded once. The chain combines TRBV19 with TRBJ2-4, with 9 bases fitting TRBD1. CDR1 and CDR2 (germline): LNHDA, SQIVND (reference sequence). V trimming: 6 bases; J trimming: 6 bases; junction bases outside the gene matches: 6. The CDR3 extends over 14 amino acids. The CDR3 DNA reads as TGTGCCAGTAGGAGAGGGGGACAGGGAAACATTCAGTACTTC. Protein: CASRRGGQGNIQYF.

This chain uses TRBV6-1 with TRBJ1-5; 7 nucleotides agree with TRBD1. Germline-derived CDR1 and CDR2 are MNHNS and SASEGT. The CDR3 totals 16 residues. V lost 1 base and J lost 2; bases outside the gene matches: 5. CDR3 nucleotide sequence: TGTGCCAGCAGTGAAGTGGGGCAGGGGGGCAATCAGCCCCAGCATTTT. Translating it yields CASSEVGQGGNQPQHF.

V is TRBV6-2 or TRBV6-3 and J is TRBJ2-3, with a possible D match to TRBD2 (5 bases). The CDR3 loop spans 15 amino acids. Trimming took off 0 bases at V and 2 bases at J, with 9 bases between the two ends. The germline V gene has CDR1 MNHEY and CDR2 SVGEGT. CDR3 protein: CASSYSSGVTDTQYF. DNA of the CDR3: TGTGCCAGCAGTTACTCGAGCGGAGTCACAGATACGCAGTATTTT.

The V gene is TRBV14, the J gene TRBJ1-2; D is ambiguous. The CDR3 spans 13 residues. Germline assignment: CDR1 SGHDN and CDR2 FVKESK. Trimming pared 0 bases from V and 2 bases from J, leaving 4 bases between. CDR3 sequence: CASSQDRNYGYTF. The CDR3 region has the DNA TGTGCCAGCAGCCAAGACAGAAACTATGGCTACACCTTC.

This rearrangement joins TRBV29-1 to TRBJ2-7, with 7 nucleotides matching TRBD2. Germline trimming cut 2 bases from V and 0 bases from J; bases unmatched to any gene: 4. The CDR3 sequence is 14 residues long. Germline loops: CDR1 SQVTM, CDR2 ANQGSEA. In DNA, the CDR3 is TGCAGCGTTGAATTGGCGGGGGACTCCTACGAGCAGTACTTC. As protein: CSVELAGDSYEQYF.